This T cell receptor (beta chain) was sequenced in a study of T cells after yellow fever vaccination. Across the whole study: EM, EMRA, CM and Tscm memory subsets were separated by sorting (using CD3, CD45RA, CCR7 and CD95). The authors prepared low-cell-number fractions using SMART-Seq v4 Ultra Low Input.

This clonotype was seen ten or more times. One entry per CDR3 protein results from TCRdb running MiXCR on the 5' RACE reads. The sample carries 30,000 or so distinct CDR3 sequences, 6.5% to 8.5% recorded once. Overall study findings and caveats: Re-detected after boosting: most primary clones, 96% of CD4 and roughly 90% of CD8.

The CDR3 is 15 amino acids. The J segment lost 0 bases and the V segment lost 6 bases, leaving 8 bases of the junction unmatched. Per the germline V gene, CDR1 is MNHEY and CDR2 is SVGEGT. The sequence came from a young man who received the YFV17D yellow fever vaccine. The V gene is TRBV6-2 or TRBV6-3, the J gene TRBJ2-7; 7 bases line up with TRBD2. The material was PBMCs, either bulk or a sorted T-cell subset (CD4+, CD8+, memory, or dextramer-sorted; not recorded which), obtained on the day of the first yellow fever vaccination. The CDR3 here is CASSLLGGSSYEQYV. CDR3 in DNA: TGTGCCAGCAGCCTACTGGGGGGGAGCTCCTACGAGCAGTACGTC.